The source of this T cell receptor beta chain is a study of blood T cell repertoires in COVID-19. Study as a whole: The United States, Italy and Spain were the sources of the acute and convalescent COVID-19 samples. In each case, the material was cDNA or gDNA derived from T cells, B-cell-depleted T cells, or PBMCs.

Methods used by the authors: Quantification of nucleated cells was approximated via reference gene primer amplification. Sequenced by immunoSEQ multiplex PCR; TCRdb stores in-frame clones only, minus some. V, J and clone size were drawn from that table, and D and trimming were deduced from the DNA. The repertoire holds a few hundred thousand clones, with roughly 88% as singletons. The CDR3 consists of 15 residues. V lost 8 bases, J lost 2 bases, and 16 bases lay in between. Germline values: CDR1 LNHDA, CDR2 SQIVND (reference sequence). This chain joins TRBV19 and TRBJ1-3; D gene uncertain. Sample: peripheral blood. The clonotype comes from an elderly man with acute or convalescent COVID-19. The CDR3 DNA reads TGTGCCAGTGGGTTTACGACGGGGACTGGAAACACCATATATTTT. Its translation is CASGFTTGTGNTIYF. Using reference TRBV19 and TRBJ1-3 for the parts outside the CDR3, the full variable domain is DGGITQSPKYLFRKEGQNVTLSCEQNLNHDAMYWYRQDPGQGLRLIYYSQIVNDFQKGDIAEGYSVSREKKESFPLTVTSAQKNPTAFYLCASGFTTGTGNTIYFGEGSWLTVV.